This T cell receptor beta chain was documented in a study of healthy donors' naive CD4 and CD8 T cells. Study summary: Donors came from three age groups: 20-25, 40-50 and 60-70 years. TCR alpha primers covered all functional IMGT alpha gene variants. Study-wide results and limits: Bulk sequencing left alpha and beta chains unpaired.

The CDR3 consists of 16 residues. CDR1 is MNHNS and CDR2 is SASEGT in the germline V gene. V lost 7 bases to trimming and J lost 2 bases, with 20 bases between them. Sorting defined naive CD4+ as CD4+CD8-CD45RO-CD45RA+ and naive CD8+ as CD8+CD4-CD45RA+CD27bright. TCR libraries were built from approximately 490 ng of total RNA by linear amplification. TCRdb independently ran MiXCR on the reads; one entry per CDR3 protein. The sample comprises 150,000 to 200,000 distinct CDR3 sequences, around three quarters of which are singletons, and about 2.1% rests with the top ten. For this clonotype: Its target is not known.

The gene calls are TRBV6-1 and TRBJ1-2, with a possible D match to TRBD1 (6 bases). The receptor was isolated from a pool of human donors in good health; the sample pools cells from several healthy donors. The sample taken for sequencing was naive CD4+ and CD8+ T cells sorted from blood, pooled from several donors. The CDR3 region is CASKWGASQGNYGYTF. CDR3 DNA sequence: TGTGCCAGCAAGTGGGGCGCATCCCAGGGGAACTATGGCTACACCTTC.